This T cell receptor beta chain stems from a study of OX40 agonist ivuxolimab in advanced cancers. Overall study context: Six ivuxolimab dose levels, 0.01 to 10 mg/kg, were given intravenously every 2 weeks. Findings and limits, study-wide: In the 0.1 to 3.0 mg/kg range, CD4+ and CD8+ blood T cells had expanded clonally by week 6.

For this clone: What it binds is unknown.

Any history of autoimmune disease or systemic immunosuppression disqualified patients. Assay used: immunoSEQ multiplex PCR; TCRdb lists only in-frame clones, some missing. The sample holds 50,000 or so clones, roughly 90% seen once. The material sequenced was CD4+ or CD8+ T cells sorted from blood, taken in a trial of the OX40 agonist ivuxolimab. The receptor was isolated from an adult with an advanced solid tumor such as melanoma, head and neck, liver or kidney cancer.

CDR3 bases: TGTGCCAGCAGGGGGGAGGGGACATACCAAGAGACCCAGTACTTC. Amino acids: CASRGEGTYQETQYF. The rearrangement uses TRBV27 and TRBJ2-5; weak D call: TRBD2 (7 bases). The CDR3 totals 15 residues. Trimming took off 6 bases at V and 0 bases at J, with 14 bases between the two ends. Germline CDR1 MNHEY, CDR2 SMNVEV (reference sequence).